Listed below are T cell receptor beta chains from one sample, sequenced in a study of cytomegalovirus exposure and HLA in healthy donors. Profiling relied on immunoSEQ multiplex PCR, and the TCRdb table lists in-frame clones only, not all of them. Of some 140,000 clones in the sample, roughly nine tenths are singletons; the top ten hold roughly 3%. Sequenced input: PBMCs. The receptor set was obtained from a man between 18 and 29 years old in good health and CMV-seronegative. Each CDR3 is given with its conserved first and last residue. A D gene is named only where the DNA matches it firmly. Size tells how often a clone was seen (once, few, many) or the class of an expanded clone, and some rows leave it out.

V gene	D gene	clone size	J gene	CDR3 protein	CDR3 DNA
TRBV6-1	NA	once	TRBJ2-7	CASSRYNDEQYF	TGTGCCAGCAGCCGTTACAACGACGAGCAGTACTTC
TRBV28	TRBD1	NA	TRBJ1-5	CASSSPRDSNQPQHF	TGTGCCAGCAGCTCCCCCCGGGACAGTAATCAGCCCCAGCATTTT
TRBV10-1	TRBD1	NA	TRBJ2-1	CASSLGQVNEQFF	TGCGCCAGCAGCCTCGGACAGGTCAATGAGCAGTTCTTC
TRBV28	TRBD1	NA	TRBJ1-2	CASSFGIPSRGRAYGYTF	TGTGCCAGCAGTTTTGGTATCCCATCCAGGGGGCGCGCCTATGGCTACACCTTC
TRBV6-5	NA	NA	TRBJ2-5	CASRKEGETQYF	TGTGCCAGCAGGAAGGAGGGAGAGACCCAGTACTTC
TRBV4-1	TRBD1	NA	TRBJ2-5	CASSRGQRGTGGEETQYF	TGCGCCAGCAGCCGAGGACAACGGGGGACAGGGGGCGAAGAGACCCAGTACTTC
TRBV4-1	TRBD2	NA	TRBJ2-3	CASSLAGGSTDTQYF	TGCGCCAGTTCCCTGGCGGGGGGGAGCACAGATACGCAGTATTTT
TRBV4-1	TRBD2	once	TRBJ2-3	CASSQGAGGPDTQYF	TGCGCCAGCAGCCAAGGGGCGGGGGGCCCAGATACGCAGTATTTT
TRBV29-1	TRBD1	NA	TRBJ1-1	CSARGTGGPLTTEAFF	TGCAGCGCCCGAGGGACAGGCGGCCCGCTGACCACTGAAGCTTTCTTT
TRBV5-1	TRBD2	NA	TRBJ2-5	CASSLRWRERQETQYF	TGCGCCAGCAGCTTGCGTTGGCGGGAGCGCCAAGAGACCCAGTACTTC
TRBV5-1	NA	NA	TRBJ2-4	CASSLTQGPIQYF	TGCGCCAGCAGCTTGACCCAGGGTCCCATTCAGTACTTC
TRBV7-2	TRBD1	NA	TRBJ1-4	CASSLNRDRNEKLFF	TGTGCCAGCAGCCTCAACCGGGACAGGAATGAAAAACTGTTTTTT
TRBV6-1	NA	once	TRBJ2-7	CASSSTGMGYEQYF	TGTGCCAGCAGTTCCACCGGGATGGGCTACGAGCAGTACTTC
TRBV27	NA	NA	TRBJ2-2	CASSLEGNTGELFF	TGTGCCAGCAGTTTAGAGGGGAACACCGGGGAGCTGTTTTTT
TRBV5-6	TRBD2	NA	TRBJ2-7	CASSKGTSGRIYEQYF	TGTGCCAGCAGCAAGGGGACTAGCGGGAGGATCTACGAGCAGTACTTC
TRBV7-2	NA	NA	TRBJ2-7	CASSVQGGGKYEQYF	TGTGCCAGCAGCGTACAGGGAGGGGGAAAGTACGAGCAGTACTTC
TRBV9	NA	NA	TRBJ2-2	CASSVGLYAGELFF	TGTGCCAGCAGCGTGGGACTTTACGCCGGGGAGCTGTTTTTT
TRBV5-4	NA	NA	TRBJ2-3	CASSLDPAGTDTQYF	TGTGCCAGCAGCTTGGATCCAGCAGGGACAGATACGCAGTATTTT
TRBV4-3	TRBD2	once	TRBJ2-3	CASSLGTSGGLTQYF	TGCGCCAGCAGCCTAGGGACTAGCGGAGGGCTTACGCAGTATTTT
TRBV6-1	TRBD2	NA	TRBJ2-7	CATWAAGPTYEQYF	TGTGCCACGTGGGCAGCGGGACCTACCTACGAGCAGTACTTC
TRBV5-4	NA	NA	TRBJ2-1	CASSLPQGANNEQFF	TGTGCCAGCAGCTTGCCCCAGGGCGCGAACAATGAGCAGTTCTTC
TRBV7-9	NA	NA	TRBJ2-5	CASSLARGISQYF	TGTGCCAGCAGCTTAGCGCGAGGTATTAGTCAGTACTTC
TRBV5-6	TRBD1	NA	TRBJ2-7	CASSHSPDRAYEQYF	TGTGCCAGCAGCCACTCCCCTGACAGGGCCTACGAGCAGTACTTC
TRBV18	NA	NA	TRBJ2-6	CASSPPKGTDRRTGANVLTF	TGTGCCAGCTCACCACCTAAAGGTACAGACAGGCGAACTGGGGCCAACGTCCTGACTTTC
TRBV28	NA	NA	TRBJ1-5	CASRGHQPQHF	TGTGCCAGCCGGGGTCATCAGCCCCAGCATTTT
TRBV10-3	TRBD1	few	TRBJ1-5	CAIKGQVDQPQHF	TGTGCCATCAAGGGACAGGTTGATCAGCCCCAGCATTTT
TRBV18	NA	NA	TRBJ2-6	CASSPQEGSSGANVLTF	TGTGCCAGCTCACCACAGGAAGGGAGCTCTGGGGCCAACGTCCTGACTTTC
TRBV4-2	NA	NA	TRBJ2-3	CASSPTVAGTTDTQYF	TGTGCCAGCAGCCCGACCGTGGCGGGGACCACAGATACGCAGTATTTT
TRBV27	NA	NA	TRBJ1-2	CASSGHSRQDGGYTF	TGTGCCAGCTCAGGACATTCCCGCCAGGACGGTGGCTACACCTTC
TRBV9	NA	NA	TRBJ2-2	CASSVDGPRWTGELFF	TGTGCCAGCAGCGTAGATGGCCCTAGATGGACCGGGGAGCTGTTTTTT
TRBV5-1	NA	NA	TRBJ1-3	CASKRSGQNSGNTIYF	TGCGCCAGCAAGAGGTCCGGACAGAACTCTGGAAACACCATATATTTT
TRBV6-1	TRBD1	NA	TRBJ1-4	CASSRIGTVNEKLFF	TGTGCCAGCAGTAGGATTGGGACAGTTAATGAAAAACTGTTTTTT
TRBV29-1	NA	NA	TRBJ2-7	CSVGGAYEQYF	TGCAGCGTTGGGGGGGCCTACGAGCAGTACTTC
TRBV9	NA	NA	TRBJ2-2	CASSPPTGLGGELFF	TGTGCCAGCAGCCCCCCGACTGGCCTAGGCGGGGAGCTGTTTTTT
TRBV14	TRBD2	NA	TRBJ2-5	CASSPTGLAGKWETQYF	TGTGCCAGCAGCCCTACCGGACTAGCGGGAAAATGGGAGACCCAGTACTTC
TRBV5-1	NA	few	TRBJ1-3	CASSLAGIGNTIYF	TGCGCCAGCAGCTTGGCAGGTATTGGGAACACCATATATTTT
TRBV29-1	NA	NA	TRBJ2-7	CSAGDYEQYF	TGCAGCGCGGGGGACTACGAGCAGTACTTC
TRBV7-6	NA	NA	TRBJ2-7	CASSLTVSGRFSYEQYF	TGTGCCAGCAGCTTAACGGTTAGCGGTAGGTTCTCCTACGAGCAGTACTTC
TRBV9	TRBD2	NA	TRBJ2-3	CASSPPRAAGKDTQYF	TGTGCCAGCAGCCCACCCCGGGCAGCGGGAAAAGATACGCAGTATTTT
TRBV25-1	NA	NA	TRBJ2-7	CASSVSGYSYEQYF	TGTGCCAGCAGTGTCTCAGGGTACTCCTACGAGCAGTACTTC
TRBV10-3	TRBD1	NA	TRBJ2-2	CAISDPTGVYTGELFF	TGTGCCATCAGTGATCCTACAGGGGTTTACACCGGGGAGCTGTTTTTT
TRBV30	NA	NA	TRBJ1-4	CAWSQGVEKLFF	TGTGCCTGGAGTCAAGGGGTTGAAAAACTGTTTTTT
TRBV6-5	TRBD1	NA	TRBJ2-7	CASTFRQGVYEQYF	TGTGCCAGCACCTTCCGACAGGGGGTCTACGAGCAGTACTTC
TRBV4-2	NA	NA	TRBJ1-3	CASSSHSGNTIYF	TGTGCCAGCAGCTCCCATTCTGGAAACACCATATATTTT
TRBV7-8	TRBD2	NA	TRBJ2-3	CASSVGTSGSSDTQYF	TGTGCCAGCAGCGTTGGGACTAGCGGGAGCTCAGATACGCAGTATTTT
TRBV7-8	NA	NA	TRBJ2-7	CASSLDGDTYEQYF	TGTGCCAGCAGCTTAGACGGGGACACCTACGAGCAGTACTTC
TRBV28	TRBD1	NA	TRBJ1-2	CASIAPGTGLTVGGYTF	TGTGCCAGCATCGCACCCGGGACAGGACTGACGGTGGGCGGCTACACCTTC
TRBV7-2	NA	NA	TRBJ2-3	CASSQTGRLTQYF	TGTGCCAGCAGCCAAACAGGGAGACTCACGCAGTATTTT
TRBV18	NA	few	TRBJ1-2	CASSPDGNYGYTF	TGTGCCAGCTCACCAGACGGGAACTATGGCTACACCTTC
TRBV30	TRBD1	NA	TRBJ2-2	CAWSLDRVSTGELFF	TGTGCCTGGAGTTTGGACAGGGTCTCCACCGGGGAGCTGTTTTTT
TRBV27	NA	NA	TRBJ2-7	CASTPAPRATHEQYF	TGTGCCAGCACCCCCGCGCCCAGGGCGACCCACGAGCAGTACTTC
TRBV5-8	NA	few	TRBJ2-7	CASTQQGGAYEQYF	TGTGCCAGCACCCAACAGGGAGGGGCCTACGAGCAGTACTTC
TRBV6-1	TRBD2	NA	TRBJ2-3	CASKGLASTDTQYF	TGTGCCAGCAAAGGACTAGCTAGCACAGATACGCAGTATTTT